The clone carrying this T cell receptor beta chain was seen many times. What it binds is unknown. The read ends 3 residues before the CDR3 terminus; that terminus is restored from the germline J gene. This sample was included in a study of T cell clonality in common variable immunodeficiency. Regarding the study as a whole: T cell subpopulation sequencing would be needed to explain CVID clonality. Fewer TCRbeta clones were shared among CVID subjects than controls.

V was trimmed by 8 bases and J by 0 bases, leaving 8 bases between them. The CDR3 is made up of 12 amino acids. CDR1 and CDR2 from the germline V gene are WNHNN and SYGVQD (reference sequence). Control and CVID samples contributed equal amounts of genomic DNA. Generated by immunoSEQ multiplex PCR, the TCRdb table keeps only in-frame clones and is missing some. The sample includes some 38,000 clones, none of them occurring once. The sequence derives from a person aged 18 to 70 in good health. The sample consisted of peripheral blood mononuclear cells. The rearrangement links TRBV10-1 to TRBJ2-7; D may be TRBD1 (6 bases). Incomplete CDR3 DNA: TGCGCCAGCGACAGGAGCTCCTACGAG. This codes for CASDRSSYE. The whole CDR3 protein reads CASDRSSYEQYF.